These 26 T cell receptor beta chains were all obtained from the same sample, sequenced in a study of blood T cells in healthy people across ages. Then a second PCR, running about 6 to 12 cycles, was carried out with a sample-barcoded 5' primer and a J-beta primer mix. TCRdb recomputed calls from the 5' RACE reads with MiXCR, one row per CDR3 protein. The sample lists about 1,600,000 distinct CDR3 sequences; 35% to 45% were seen once. The material sequenced was blood. These receptor sequences come from a woman under 30 in good health.

Regarding this clonotype: A read error may explain this, as a much larger clone is one base away. The gene calls are TRBV6-2 or TRBV6-3 and TRBJ2-3; the D gene could be TRBD1 or TRBD2 (5 bases each). The CDR3 length is 13 residues. The germline V gene has CDR1 MNHEY and CDR2 SVGEGT. CDR3 bases: TGTGCCAGCAGCACGGGACCCCCAGATGCGCAGTATTTT. Translated, it gives CASSTGPPDAQYF.

This clonotype was detected many times. The V call is TRBV11-2, the J call TRBJ2-1, with no clear D. This CDR3 is built from 13 residues. Germline lookup yields CDR1 SGHAT and CDR2 FQNNGV. The V gene lost 2 bases and the J gene lost 6 bases, with 8 bases spanning the gap. CDR3 sequence reads: CASSLMWGNEQFF. CDR3 sequence (DNA): TGTGCCAGCAGCTTAATGTGGGGCAATGAGCAGTTCTTC.

The CDR3 is CASSLLAGDSYNEQYF. The CDR3 DNA reads TGTGCCAGCAGTCTCCTAGCGGGCGACTCCTACAATGAGCAGTACTTC. V and J are TRBV6-1 and TRBJ2-1; TRBD2 matches at 8 bases. The end of the DNA is better explained by TRBJ2-7, so the J call may be wrong. Per germline, CDR1 MNHNS and CDR2 SASEGT. There are 16 residues in the CDR3.

The genes are TRBV27 and TRBJ2-7, with D maybe TRBD2 (6 bases). This CDR3 has 15 residues. V lost 5 bases and J 2 bases, leaving 16 bases between the germline ends. Looked up from germline, CDR1 is MNHEY and CDR2 is SMNVEV (reference sequence). The CDR3, as DNA: TGTGCCAGCAGTCTCGCCCCGGGACTTACCTACGAGCAGTACTTC. Its translation is CASSLAPGLTYEQYF.

V is TRBV12-3 or TRBV12-4 and J is TRBJ2-5, with a weak D call TRBD2 (7 bases). Near its end, the DNA agrees better with TRBJ2-7, so the J call may be wrong. This CDR3 contains 12 residues. The CDR3 DNA is TGTGCCAGTTCCGGGGAGGGGGTCGAGCAGTACTTC. This encodes CASSGEGVEQYF.

This chain links TRBV20-1 with TRBJ2-3, with TRBD2 matching over 12 bases. This CDR3 has 14 amino acids. With V trimmed by 4 bases and J by 7 bases, 6 bases remained unmatched. Germline V gives CDR1 DFQATT, CDR2 SNEGSKA (reference sequence). CDR3 in amino acids: CSAKTSGGTNTQYF. The CDR3 DNA reads TGCAGTGCTAAGACTAGCGGGGGCACTAATACGCAGTATTTT.

The V gene is TRBV27, the J gene TRBJ1-3; D perhaps matches TRBD1 (5 bases). Germline-derived CDR1 and CDR2 are MNHEY and SMNVEV (reference sequence). The ends were cut back, 3 bases at V and 2 bases at J, with 8 bases in the middle. The CDR3 is 14 residues long. The chain's CDR3 is CASSFGGAGNTIYF. In nucleotides, the CDR3 is TGTGCCAGCAGTTTTGGGGGGGCTGGAAACACCATATATTTT.

This sequence joins TRBV5-1 and TRBJ2-7; D may be TRBD2 (7 bases). The CDR3 is 16 amino acids. The germline V and J ends were trimmed by 2 bases and 7 bases, with 22 bases remaining between them. Germline V gives CDR1 SGHRS, CDR2 YFSETQ. For the CDR3, the DNA is TGCGCCAGCAGCTTCCTAGATGCGGGGGCCCACAATGAGCAGTACTTC. It translates to CASSFLDAGAHNEQYF.

The chain joins TRBV10-3 to TRBJ1-2; TRBD1 might be the D (5 bases). Trimming took off 6 bases at V and 4 bases at J, with 18 bases between the two ends. CDR3 length: 15 residues. CDR1 and CDR2 from the germline V gene are ENHRY and SYGVKD. The CDR3 loop reads CAIRGGGMETYGYTF. CDR3 coding DNA: TGTGCCATCAGGGGGGGAGGGATGGAAACCTATGGCTACACCTTC.

The CDR3 DNA reads TGCAGTGCTTACAGTGAGGTGAACACTGAAGCTTTCTTT. Translated, it gives CSAYSEVNTEAFF. This rearrangement joins TRBV20-1 to TRBJ1-1; D is undetermined. The length of the CDR3 is 13 residues. Germline CDR1 reads DFQATT; CDR2 reads SNEGSKA (reference sequence). V dropped 5 bases and J dropped 0 bases, with 10 bases sitting between them.

The chain is built from TRBV6-1 and TRBJ2-7, with 9 bases fitting TRBD1. CDR1 and CDR2 (germline): MNHNS, SASEGT. V shed 4 bases and J 7 bases; nucleotides not matched to a gene: 17. The CDR3 contains 17 residues. The CDR3 DNA follows: TGTGCCAGCAGTGCACACCGACCGGGACAGGGATGGAGTGAGCAGTACTTC. It codes for CASSAHRPGQGWSEQYF.

This clonotype was seen only a few times. The V gene is TRBV6-6, the J gene TRBJ1-5; no clear D. The germline CDR1 and CDR2 sequences are MNHNY and SVGAGI (reference sequence). Trimming removed 2 bases from V and 4 bases from J, with 9 bases in between. This CDR3 is built from 14 residues. Here the CDR3 reads CASSYARNNQPQHF. In nucleotides, the CDR3 is TGTGCCAGCAGTTACGCCAGGAATAATCAGCCCCAGCATTTT.

The chain combines TRBV14 with TRBJ2-5; 12 bases map to TRBD2. CDR1 SGHDN and CDR2 FVKESK come from the germline V gene. V gave up 5 bases and J gave up 4 bases; unmatched junction bases: 11. The CDR3 sequence is 17 residues long. The CDR3 loop reads CASSEKKGLAGRETQYF. The CDR3 DNA reads TGTGCCAGCAGCGAGAAAAAAGGACTAGCGGGGAGAGAGACCCAGTACTTC.

This clonotype occurred a few times. The chain joins TRBV6-5 to TRBJ1-1; tentative D call: TRBD1 (5 bases). CDR1 is MNHEY and CDR2 is SVGAGI in the germline V gene. The CDR3 extends over 13 amino acids. V lost 6 bases, J lost 11 bases, and 19 bases lay in between. For the CDR3, the DNA is TGTGCCAGCAGCCCGGGGCAAGACAGACGGGCTTTCTTT. Protein: CASSPGQDRRAFF.

The V gene is TRBV6-6, the J gene TRBJ1-2, with a weak D call TRBD1 (6 bases). The CDR3 runs to 13 residues. Germline V gene lookup returns CDR1 MNHNY and CDR2 SVGAGI (reference sequence). With 7 bases removed from V and 6 bases from J, the gap between germline ends came to 15 bases. CDR3: CASTDTGNHGYTF. In DNA form, the CDR3 reads TGTGCCAGCACCGATACAGGGAACCATGGCTACACCTTC.

There are a few counts of this clonotype. V gene TRBV27 combines with J gene TRBJ2-3; TRBD2 is a possible D gene (6 bases). V was clipped by 3 bases and J by 5 bases, with 12 bases between them. CDR1 and CDR2 (germline): MNHEY, SMNVEV (reference sequence). The CDR3 is 14 residues long. CDR3 region: CASSLGLSIDTQYF. The CDR3, as DNA: TGTGCCAGCAGTTTGGGACTTTCCATAGATACGCAGTATTTT.

This clonotype was observed many times. The germline gene is not matched at one end of the junction; a read error may be the cause. The gene calls are TRBV5-1 and TRBJ2-7; 13 nucleotides line up with TRBD2. The germline gives CDR1 SGHRS, CDR2 YFSETQ. The CDR3 loop spans 15 amino acids. In nucleotides, the CDR3 is TGTGCCAGCAGTTTGACTAGCGGGAGGTCCTACGAGCAGTACTTC. This codes for CASSLTSGRSYEQYF.

The rearrangement joins TRBV6-1 to TRBJ2-2, with a possible D match to TRBD2 (5 bases). CDR1 and CDR2 from the germline V gene are MNHNS and SASEGT. V lost 6 bases and J 3 bases, leaving 20 bases between the germline ends. The CDR3 is made up of 17 amino acids. CDR3 sequence reads: CASRRHKAEADTGELFF. In DNA form, the CDR3 reads TGTGCCAGCAGACGGCATAAGGCGGAGGCAGACACCGGGGAGCTGTTTTTT.

The genes are TRBV20-1 and TRBJ2-4, with D hard to call. The DNA end lines up better with TRBJ2-7; the J call may be wrong. This CDR3 has 12 amino acids. Germline loops: CDR1 DFQATT, CDR2 SNEGSKA (reference sequence). The CDR3 sequence is CSTTDGTYEQYF. The CDR3 region has the DNA TGCAGTACTACGGATGGAACCTACGAGCAGTACTTC.

The rearrangement links TRBV7-2 to TRBJ2-2; D call uncertain. The CDR3 totals 13 residues. V dropped 5 bases and J dropped 6 bases, with 10 bases sitting between them. Germline CDR1 and CDR2: SGHTA and FQGNSA. The CDR3 region has the DNA TGTGCCAGCAGCGTACAAAGACCCGGGGAGCTGTTTTTT. This codes for CASSVQRPGELFF.

The V and J genes are TRBV20-1 and TRBJ2-7, with 11 bases fitting TRBD1. Germline V gives CDR1 DFQATT, CDR2 SNEGSKA (reference sequence). Trimming cost V 3 bases and J 0 bases; bases outside gene matches: 4. CDR3 length equals 15 residues. The CDR3 DNA reads TGCAGTGCTAGTCATGGGACAGGGGGCTCCTACGAGCAGTACTTC. Its translation: CSASHGTGGSYEQYF.

Notes on this clonotype: The junction and the germline gene differ at one end; a read error may be behind it. The chain couples TRBV12-3 or TRBV12-4 to TRBJ2-1; D call uncertain. The CDR3 extends over 12 amino acids. The CDR3 is CTSSLWGYEQFF. DNA for the CDR3: TGTACCAGCAGCCTCTGGGGATATGAGCAGTTCTTC.

Concerning this clonotype itself: A much larger clone sits a single nucleotide away, making a read error possible. The V call is TRBV29-1, the J call TRBJ2-3, with TRBD2 matching 14 bases. This CDR3 region has 19 residues. Trimming at V came to 7 bases and at J to 8 bases, leaving 23 bases not matched to a gene. The V gene's germline CDR1 is SQVTM and CDR2 ANQGSEA. This CDR3 is CSADARGLAGGSPGFTQYF. CDR3 DNA: TGCAGCGCTGACGCCCGAGGACTAGCGGGAGGTTCCCCAGGGTTTACGCAGTATTTT.

This clonotype appeared a few times. This chain connects TRBV12-3 or TRBV12-4 to TRBJ2-7; D perhaps matches TRBD2 (7 bases). This CDR3 contains 20 residues. The V end was cut by 0 bases, the J end by 4 bases, with 28 bases between. DNA for the CDR3: TGTGCCAGCAGTTTAGCGGGACATGAAGTACCAGCGGGAAGGAGGTACGAGCAGTACTTC. It specifies CASSLAGHEVPAGRRYEQYF.

This rearrangement joins TRBV6-1 to TRBJ1-1; a weak D match, TRBD1 (5 bases). The CDR3 has 15 residues. Germline lookup yields CDR1 MNHNS and CDR2 SASEGT. Deletions cut 4 bases from V and 3 bases from J, with 15 bases between. CDR3 amino acids: CASSAHLRDDTEAFF. The DNA for the CDR3 is TGTGCCAGCAGTGCCCACCTCAGGGACGACACTGAAGCTTTCTTT.

CDR3 nucleotides: TGCAGTGCTAGAGATGGGACAGGTTTCACAGATACGCAGTATTTT. Translated, it gives CSARDGTGFTDTQYF. The chain couples TRBV20-1 to TRBJ2-3, with 8 bases identical to TRBD1. Germline loops: CDR1 DFQATT, CDR2 SNEGSKA (reference sequence). V lost 0 bases and J lost 2; bases outside the gene matches: 4. The CDR3 spans 15 residues.